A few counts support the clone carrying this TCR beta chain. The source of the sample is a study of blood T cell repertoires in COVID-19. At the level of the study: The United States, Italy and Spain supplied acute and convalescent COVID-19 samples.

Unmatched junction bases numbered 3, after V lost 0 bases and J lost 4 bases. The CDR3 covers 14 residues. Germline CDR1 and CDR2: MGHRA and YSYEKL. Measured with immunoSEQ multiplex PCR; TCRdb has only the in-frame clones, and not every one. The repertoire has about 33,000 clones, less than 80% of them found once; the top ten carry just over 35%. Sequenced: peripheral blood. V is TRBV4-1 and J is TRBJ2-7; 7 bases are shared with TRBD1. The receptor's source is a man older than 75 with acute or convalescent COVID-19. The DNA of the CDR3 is TGCGCCAGCAGCCAAGAGGGCAGGGGGTACGAGCAGTACTTC. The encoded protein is CASSQEGRGYEQYF.